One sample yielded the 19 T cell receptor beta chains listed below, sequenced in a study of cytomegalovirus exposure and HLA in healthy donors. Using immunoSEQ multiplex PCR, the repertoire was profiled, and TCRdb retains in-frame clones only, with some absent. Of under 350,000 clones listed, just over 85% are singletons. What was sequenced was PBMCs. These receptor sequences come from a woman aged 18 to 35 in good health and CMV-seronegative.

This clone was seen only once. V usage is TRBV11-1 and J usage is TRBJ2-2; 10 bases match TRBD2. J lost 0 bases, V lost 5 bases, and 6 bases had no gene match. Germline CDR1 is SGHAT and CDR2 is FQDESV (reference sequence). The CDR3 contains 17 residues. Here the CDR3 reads CASSLIAGGTNTGELFF. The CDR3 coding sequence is TGTGCCAGCAGCCTAATAGCGGGGGGAACGAACACCGGGGAGCTGTTTTTT.

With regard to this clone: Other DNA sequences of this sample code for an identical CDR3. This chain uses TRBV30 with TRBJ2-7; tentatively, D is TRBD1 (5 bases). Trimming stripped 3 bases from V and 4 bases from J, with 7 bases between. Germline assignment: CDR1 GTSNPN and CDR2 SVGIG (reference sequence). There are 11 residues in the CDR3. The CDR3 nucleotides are TGTGCCTGGAGCCCAGGGTACGAGCAGTACTTC. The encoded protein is CAWSPGYEQYF.

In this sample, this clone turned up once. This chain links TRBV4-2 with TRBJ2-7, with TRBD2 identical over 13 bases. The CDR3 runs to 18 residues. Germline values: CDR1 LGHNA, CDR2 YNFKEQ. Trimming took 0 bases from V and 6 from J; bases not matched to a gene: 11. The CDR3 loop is CASSQEGLAGERGSEQYF. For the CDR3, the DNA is TGTGCCAGCAGCCAAGAAGGACTAGCGGGAGAAAGGGGGAGCGAGCAGTACTTC.

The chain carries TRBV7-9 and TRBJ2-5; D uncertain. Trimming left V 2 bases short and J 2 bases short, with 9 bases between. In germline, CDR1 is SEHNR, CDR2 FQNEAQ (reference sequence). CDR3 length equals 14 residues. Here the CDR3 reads CASSLRYRQETQYF. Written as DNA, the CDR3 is TGTGCCAGCAGCTTAAGGTACAGACAAGAGACCCAGTACTTC.

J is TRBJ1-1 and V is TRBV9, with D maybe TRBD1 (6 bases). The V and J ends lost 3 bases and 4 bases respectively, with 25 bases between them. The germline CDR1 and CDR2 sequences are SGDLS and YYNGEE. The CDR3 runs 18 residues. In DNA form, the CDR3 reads TGTGCCAGCAGCGCCGCTCCCGGGACATACTATCGGCGCACTGAAGCTTTCTTT. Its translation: CASSAAPGTYYRRTEAFF.

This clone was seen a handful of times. The CDR3 loop is CASSILWTAANQPQHF. As DNA, the CDR3 is TGTGCCAGTAGTATTCTCTGGACAGCGGCGAATCAGCCCCAGCATTTT. V and J are TRBV19 and TRBJ1-5; D is possibly TRBD1 (6 bases). V lost 3 bases to trimming and J lost 4 bases, with 16 bases between them. The germline V gene has CDR1 LNHDA and CDR2 SQIVND (reference sequence). The CDR3 has 16 amino acids.

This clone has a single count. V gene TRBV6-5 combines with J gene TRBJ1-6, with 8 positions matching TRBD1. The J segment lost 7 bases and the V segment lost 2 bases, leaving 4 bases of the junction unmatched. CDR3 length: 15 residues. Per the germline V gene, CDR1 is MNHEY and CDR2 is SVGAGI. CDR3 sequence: CASSYSQGANSPLHF. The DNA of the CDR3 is TGTGCCAGCAGTTACAGTCAGGGGGCGAATTCACCCCTCCACTTT.

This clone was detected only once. This CDR3 is CASSITGGMGETQYF. CDR3 in DNA: TGTGCCAGCAGCATTACAGGGGGAATGGGGGAGACCCAGTACTTC. The chain uses TRBV9 and TRBJ2-5; 8 nucleotides line up with TRBD1. Looked up from germline, CDR1 is SGDLS and CDR2 is YYNGEE. Trimming at V came to 4 bases and at J to 5 bases, leaving 10 bases not matched to a gene. CDR3 length equals 15 residues.

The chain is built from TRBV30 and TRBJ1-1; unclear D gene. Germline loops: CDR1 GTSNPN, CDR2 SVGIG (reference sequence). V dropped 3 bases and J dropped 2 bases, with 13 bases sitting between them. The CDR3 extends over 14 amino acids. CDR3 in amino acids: CAWSRRGPNTEAFF. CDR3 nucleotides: TGTGCCTGGAGCCGACGAGGGCCTAACACTGAAGCTTTCTTT.

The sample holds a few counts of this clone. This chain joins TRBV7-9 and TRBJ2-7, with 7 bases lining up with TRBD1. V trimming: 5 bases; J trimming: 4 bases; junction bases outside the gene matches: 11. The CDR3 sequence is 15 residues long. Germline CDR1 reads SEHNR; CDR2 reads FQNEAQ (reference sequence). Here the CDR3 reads CASSPGQGEKYEQYF. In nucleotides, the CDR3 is TGTGCCAGCAGCCCAGGGCAGGGGGAGAAGTACGAGCAGTACTTC.

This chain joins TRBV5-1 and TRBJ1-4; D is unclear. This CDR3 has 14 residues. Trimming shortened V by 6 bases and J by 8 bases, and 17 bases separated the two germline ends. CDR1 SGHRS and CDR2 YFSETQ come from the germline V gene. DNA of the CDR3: TGCGCCAGCACCAGACTCGGCGGTACCGAAAAACTGTTTTTT. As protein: CASTRLGGTEKLFF.

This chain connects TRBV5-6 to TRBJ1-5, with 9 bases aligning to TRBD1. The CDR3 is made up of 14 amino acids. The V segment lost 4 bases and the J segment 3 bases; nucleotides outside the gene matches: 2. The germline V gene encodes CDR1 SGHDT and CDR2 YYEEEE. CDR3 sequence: CASSRTGDNQPQHF. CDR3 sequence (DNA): TGTGCCAGCAGCCGGACAGGGGACAATCAGCCCCAGCATTTT.

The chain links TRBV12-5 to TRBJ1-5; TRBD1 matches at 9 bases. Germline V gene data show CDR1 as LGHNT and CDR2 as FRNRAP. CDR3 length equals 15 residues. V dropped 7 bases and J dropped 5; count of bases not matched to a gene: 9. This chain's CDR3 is CASAPDRGGDQPQHF. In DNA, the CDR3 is TGTGCTAGTGCCCCGGACAGGGGAGGGGATCAGCCCCAGCATTTT.

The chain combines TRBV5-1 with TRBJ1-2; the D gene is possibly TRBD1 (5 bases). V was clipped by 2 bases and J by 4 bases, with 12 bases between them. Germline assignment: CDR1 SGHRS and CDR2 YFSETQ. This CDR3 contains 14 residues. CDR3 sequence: CASSLQQELYGYTF. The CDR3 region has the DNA TGCGCCAGCAGCTTACAACAGGAACTCTATGGCTACACCTTC.

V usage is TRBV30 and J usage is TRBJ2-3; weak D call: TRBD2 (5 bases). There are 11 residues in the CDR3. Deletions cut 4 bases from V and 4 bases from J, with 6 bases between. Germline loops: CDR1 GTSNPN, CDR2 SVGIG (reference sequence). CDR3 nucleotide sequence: TGTGCCTGGACCGGGGCAGATACGCAGTATTTT. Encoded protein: CAWTGADTQYF.

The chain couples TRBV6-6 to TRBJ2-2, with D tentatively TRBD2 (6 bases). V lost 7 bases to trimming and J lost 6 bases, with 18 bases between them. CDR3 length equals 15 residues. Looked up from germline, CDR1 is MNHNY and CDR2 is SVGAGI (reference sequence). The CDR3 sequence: CASINGGEDSGELFF. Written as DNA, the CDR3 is TGTGCCAGCATCAATGGAGGGGAGGATTCCGGGGAGCTGTTTTTT.

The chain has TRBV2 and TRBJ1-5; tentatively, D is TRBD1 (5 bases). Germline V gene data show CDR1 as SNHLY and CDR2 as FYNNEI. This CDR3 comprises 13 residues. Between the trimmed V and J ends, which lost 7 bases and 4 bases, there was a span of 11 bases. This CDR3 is CASTLEGNQPQHF. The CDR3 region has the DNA TGTGCCAGCACCCTGGAGGGGAATCAGCCCCAGCATTTT.

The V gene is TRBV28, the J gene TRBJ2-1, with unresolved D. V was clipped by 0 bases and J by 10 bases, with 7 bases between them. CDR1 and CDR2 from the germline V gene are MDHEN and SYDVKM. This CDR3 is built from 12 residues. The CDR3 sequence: CASSLCHGEQFF. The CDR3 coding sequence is TGTGCCAGCAGTTTATGCCACGGGGAGCAGTTCTTC.

The CDR3, as DNA: TGCAGCGTTGATACGCAGGAATCCCAAGAGACCCAGTACTTC. Protein product: CSVDTQESQETQYF. The rearrangement uses TRBV29-1 and TRBJ2-5, with D hard to call. The length of the CDR3 is 14 residues. V was clipped by 3 bases and J by 1 base, with 12 bases between them. Germline V lookup: CDR1 SQVTM, CDR2 ANQGSEA.